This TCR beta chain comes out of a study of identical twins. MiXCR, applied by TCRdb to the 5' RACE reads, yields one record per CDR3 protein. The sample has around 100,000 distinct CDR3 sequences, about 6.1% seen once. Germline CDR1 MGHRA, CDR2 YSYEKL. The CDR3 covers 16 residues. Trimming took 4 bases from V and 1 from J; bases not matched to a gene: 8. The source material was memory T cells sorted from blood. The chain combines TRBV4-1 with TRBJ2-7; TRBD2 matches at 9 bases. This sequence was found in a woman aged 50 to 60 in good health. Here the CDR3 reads CASSPRKTSGSYEQYF. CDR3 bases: TGCGCCAGCAGCCCTAGAAAGACTAGCGGATCCTACGAGCAGTACTTC.